The 32 T cell receptor beta chains presented below share a single source sample, sequenced in a study of blood T cell repertoires in COVID-19. Here immunoSEQ multiplex PCR was the method, and the copy in TCRdb shows in-frame clones only, minus some. Of 220,000 or so clones listed, around 86% are singletons. Specimen: peripheral blood. These receptors originate from a woman of 80 years or more with COVID-19, enrolled during active disease.

This clone was counted between two and nine times. The chain is built from TRBV27 and TRBJ1-2, with 8 bases matching TRBD1. Germline V gene lookup returns CDR1 MNHEY and CDR2 SMNVEV (reference sequence). Unmatched junction bases numbered 9, after V lost 5 bases and J lost 7 bases. There are 14 residues in the CDR3. CDR3 loop: CASSPNRDRFGYTF. The CDR3 DNA is TGTGCCAGCAGTCCGAACCGGGACAGGTTTGGCTACACCTTC.

The chain has TRBV20-1 and TRBJ1-5; 7 bases map to TRBD1. V was pared by 3 bases and J by 4 bases, with 12 bases of the junction left unmatched. Germline-derived CDR1 and CDR2 are DFQATT and SNEGSKA (reference sequence). CDR3 length: 16 residues. CDR3 in amino acids: CSASSTGPVRNQPQHF. The DNA of the CDR3 is TGCAGTGCTAGTTCGACAGGGCCTGTGAGAAATCAGCCCCAGCATTTT.

The chain combines TRBV2 with TRBJ1-5; 7 nucleotides match TRBD1. Per the germline V gene, CDR1 is SNHLY and CDR2 is FYNNEI. The CDR3 is 15 amino acids. Trimming at V came to 5 bases and at J to 5 bases, leaving 9 bases not matched to a gene. The CDR3 coding sequence is TGTGCCAGCAGTATCTCGGGACAGAGATATCAGCCCCAGCATTTT. Its protein is CASSISGQRYQPQHF.

The chain has TRBV30 and TRBJ1-6; D is uncertain. CDR1 is GTSNPN, CDR2 SVGIG, per germline (reference sequence). This CDR3 spans 14 amino acids. V lost 4 bases and J 6 bases, leaving 13 bases between the germline ends. The CDR3 DNA reads TGTGCCTGGATCAGTGGAGGGTTTAATTCACCCCTCCACTTT. It is translated as CAWISGGFNSPLHF.

This chain joins TRBV5-1 and TRBJ2-1; 7 bases are shared with TRBD1. The CDR3 loop spans 16 amino acids. The V and J ends lost 2 bases and 2 bases, in that order; junction bases with no gene match: 7. The germline V gene encodes CDR1 SGHRS and CDR2 YFSETQ. The CDR3 sequence is CASSLYSGTAYNEQFF. DNA for the CDR3: TGCGCCAGCAGCTTATATTCCGGGACAGCCTACAATGAGCAGTTCTTC.

This clone was picked up many times. The chain links TRBV1 to TRBJ2-5; the table assigns TRBD2, which was not confirmed against the DNA. TRBV1 is designated a pseudogene. CDR3 length equals 15 residues. For the CDR3, the DNA is TGCACCAGCAGCCTACGGGGGGACCCTCGGGAGACCCAGTACTTC. This encodes CTSSLRGDPRETQYF.

The genes are TRBV5-5 and TRBJ1-1; a possible D gene is TRBD1 (6 bases). CDR1 and CDR2 (germline): SGHKS, YYEKEE (reference sequence). The CDR3 is 12 amino acids. The V end was cut by 5 bases, the J end by 11 bases, with 16 bases between. The CDR3 bases are TGTGCCAGCAGTCAGGCCGGGACAACGGCTTTCTTT. Translation: CASSQAGTTAFF.

The J gene is TRBJ1-2, the V gene TRBV30, with 7 bases matching TRBD1. The V segment lost 1 base and the J segment 0 bases; nucleotides outside the gene matches: 8. The CDR3 is 16 amino acids. Looked up from germline, CDR1 is GTSNPN and CDR2 is SVGIG (reference sequence). In DNA, the CDR3 is TGTGCCTGGAGTGGGCCGGGACAGCCAGCTAACTATGGCTACACCTTC. Protein sequence: CAWSGPGQPANYGYTF.

The table lists this clone with a few counts. The chain joins TRBV18 to TRBJ2-7; 10 nucleotides agree with TRBD1. From germline, CDR1 is KGHSH and CDR2 LQKENI. J was trimmed by 0 bases and V by 4 bases; bases with no gene match: 3. CDR3 size: 15 residues. CDR3 amino acids: CASSRGQGTSYEQYF. The DNA for the CDR3 is TGTGCCAGCTCACGGGGACAGGGGACCTCCTACGAGCAGTACTTC.

The chain recombines TRBV15 with TRBJ2-5, with D possibly TRBD2 on 6 matching bases. Germline values: CDR1 LNHNV, CDR2 YYDKDF (reference sequence). V was shortened by 2 bases and J by 7 bases, with 23 bases between the two germline ends. CDR3 length: 17 amino acids. DNA of the CDR3: TGTGCCACCAGCAGAATACGGGCAGGGCCAACCGGGGGGACCCAGTACTTC. The encoded protein is CATSRIRAGPTGGTQYF.

The V gene is TRBV7-9, the J gene TRBJ2-5; 11 nucleotides match TRBD2. Germline CDR1 reads SEHNR; CDR2 reads FQNEAQ (reference sequence). V dropped 5 bases and J dropped 2; count of bases not matched to a gene: 4. The CDR3 runs to 15 residues. In DNA, the CDR3 is TGTGCCAGCAGCCCGGGACTAGCGGAACAAGAGACCCAGTACTTC. Translating it yields CASSPGLAEQETQYF.

The genes are TRBV18 and TRBJ2-5; TRBD2 aligns across 12 bases. This CDR3 is built from 16 residues. The germline CDR1 and CDR2 sequences are KGHSH and LQKENI. J gave up 5 bases and V 5 bases, and 9 bases lay outside the gene matches. The CDR3 spells CASSTRTSGVLETQYF. The CDR3 nucleotides read TGTGCCAGCTCAACGCGGACTAGCGGGGTCCTGGAGACCCAGTACTTC.

This clone showed up just a few times. The chain uses TRBV9 and TRBJ1-5, with a possible D match to TRBD1 (6 bases). This CDR3 spans 15 amino acids. The V gene lost 2 bases and the J gene lost 5 bases, with 14 bases spanning the gap. The V gene's germline CDR1 is SGDLS and CDR2 YYNGEE. This CDR3 is CASSVSGDFDQPQHF. DNA of the CDR3: TGTGCCAGCAGCGTTTCAGGGGATTTCGATCAGCCCCAGCATTTT.

The chain carries TRBV30 and TRBJ2-7; 7 bases fit TRBD2. After removal of 0 bases from V and 3 bases from J, the junction contained 11 bases not matched to a gene. Germline loops: CDR1 GTSNPN, CDR2 SVGIG (reference sequence). The CDR3 consists of 16 residues. In DNA, the CDR3 is TGTGCCTGGAGTGTACTTGGCGGGGGAAATCACTACGAGCAGTACTTC. Its protein product is CAWSVLGGGNHYEQYF.

This clone has only a few counts. This chain connects TRBV28 to TRBJ1-2, with D uncertain. CDR3 length equals 11 residues. Germline CDR1 reads MDHEN; CDR2 reads SYDVKM. The V end was cut by 11 bases, the J end by 6 bases, with 13 bases between. Here the CDR3 reads CALTGNDGYTF. The CDR3 coding sequence is TGTGCCCTTACCGGGAACGATGGCTACACCTTC.

The rearrangement joins TRBV6-6 to TRBJ1-2, with D unclear. In germline, CDR1 is MNHNY, CDR2 SVGAGI (reference sequence). The CDR3 totals 13 residues. V was cut by 7 bases and J by 2 bases, with 11 bases left in between. The CDR3 here is CASTPGKNYGYTF. The CDR3 nucleotides read TGTGCCAGCACCCCCGGGAAAAACTATGGCTACACCTTC.

The chain uses TRBV5-5 and TRBJ1-1, with 7 bases fitting TRBD1. Germline V lookup: CDR1 SGHKS, CDR2 YYEKEE (reference sequence). CDR3 length equals 13 residues. V shed 0 bases and J 8 bases; nucleotides not matched to a gene: 4. CDR3 coding DNA: TGTGCCAGCAGCTTGGCGACAGGGCGCGAAGCTTTCTTT. It specifies CASSLATGREAFF. Drawing the rest from reference TRBV5-5 and TRBJ1-1, the complete variable domain is DAGVTQSPTHLIKTRGQQVTLRCSPISGHKSVSWYQQVLGQGPQFIFQYYEKEERGRGNFPDRFSARQFPNYSSELNVNALLLGDSALYLCASSLATGREAFFGQGTRLTVV.

The gene calls are TRBV28 and TRBJ1-4; D not resolved. The CDR3 is 15 residues long. Trimming cost V 5 bases and J 5 bases, with 15 bases left between them. The germline gives CDR1 MDHEN, CDR2 SYDVKM. In nucleotides, the CDR3 is TGTGCCAGCAGTCCACAGTCCACAGCCAATGAAAAACTGTTTTTT. Its translation is CASSPQSTANEKLFF. The full variable domain, in which reference TRBV28 and TRBJ1-4 provide the parts outside the CDR3, is DVKVTQSSRYLVKRTGEKVFLECVQDMDHENMFWYRQDPGLGLRLIYFSYDVKMKEKGDIPEGYSVSREKKERFSLILESASTNQTSMYLCASSPQSTANEKLFFGSGTQLSVL.

This chain joins TRBV6-5 and TRBJ1-1; no reliable D call. Germline V lookup: CDR1 MNHEY, CDR2 SVGAGI. Deletions cut 4 bases from V and 9 bases from J, with 9 bases between. The CDR3 has 11 amino acids. Here the CDR3 DNA reads TGTGCCAGCAGTTCAGAGACTAAAGCTTTCTTT. Its translation: CASSSETKAFF.

The chain combines TRBV4-1 with TRBJ1-4, with 10 bases that match TRBD1. This CDR3 has 16 amino acids. Trimming at V came to 8 bases and at J to 2 bases, leaving 8 bases not matched to a gene. Germline values: CDR1 MGHRA, CDR2 YSYEKL. The CDR3 loop is CASGQGVFGTNEKLFF. CDR3 in DNA: TGCGCCAGCGGACAGGGGGTGTTCGGTACTAATGAAAAACTGTTTTTT.

This chain connects TRBV7-9 to TRBJ2-7; tentatively, D is TRBD2 (6 bases). V was shortened by 6 bases and J by 2 bases, with 14 bases between the two germline ends. Germline V gene sequence: CDR1 SEHNR, CDR2 FQNEAQ (reference sequence). The CDR3 has 14 residues. The CDR3 spells CASSRAGTPYEQYF. CDR3 DNA sequence: TGTGCCAGCAGTAGAGCAGGGACTCCCTACGAGCAGTACTTC.

The J gene is TRBJ1-1, the V gene TRBV6-5, with 7 bases that match TRBD1. The CDR3 totals 14 residues. The ends lost 7 bases at V and 6 bases at J; junction bases unmatched: 11. Germline V gene lookup returns CDR1 MNHEY and CDR2 SVGAGI. Here the CDR3 reads CASIKGTVDPEAFF. CDR3 DNA sequence: TGTGCCAGCATCAAGGGGACAGTGGACCCTGAAGCTTTCTTT.

The rearrangement joins TRBV6-5 to TRBJ2-2; D is unclear. V was cut by 7 bases and J by 3 bases, with 6 bases left in between. The CDR3 runs 12 residues. Per germline, CDR1 MNHEY and CDR2 SVGAGI. The CDR3 DNA sequence: TGTGCCAGCAAAGAGTACACCGGGGAGCTGTTTTTT. It specifies CASKEYTGELFF.

The chain joins TRBV28 to TRBJ1-5; TRBD1 matches at 7 bases. Trimming took 6 bases from V and 5 from J; bases not matched to a gene: 7. The CDR3 runs to 14 residues. Germline V gives CDR1 MDHEN, CDR2 SYDVKM. As DNA, the CDR3 is TGTGCCAGCAGCCCTGCCCAGGGGGATCAGCCCCAGCATTTT. Translating it yields CASSPAQGDQPQHF.

The V call is TRBV28, the J call TRBJ2-7; 7 bases line up with TRBD2. This CDR3 comprises 14 residues. Trimming at V came to 2 bases and at J to 4 bases, leaving 5 bases not matched to a gene. Germline CDR1 MDHEN, CDR2 SYDVKM. CDR3 nucleotides: TGTGCCAGCAGTTTAACGTGGCGGGAGTACGAGCAGTACTTC. Its protein product is CASSLTWREYEQYF.

V gene TRBV9 combines with J gene TRBJ1-4; a weak D match, TRBD1 (5 bases). The CDR3 is 16 amino acids. Germline V gene data show CDR1 as SGDLS and CDR2 as YYNGEE. V lost 0 bases and J lost 4, with 13 bases in between. This CDR3 reads CASSVDGGRSNEKLFF. DNA of the CDR3: TGTGCCAGCAGCGTAGACGGGGGTAGGAGTAATGAAAAACTGTTTTTT.

The rearrangement uses TRBV18 and TRBJ2-5; 8 bases match TRBD2. Germline CDR1 KGHSH, CDR2 LQKENI. The junction had 8 bases not matched to a gene; V was cut back by 3 bases and J by 5 bases. This CDR3 has 15 amino acids. CDR3 in amino acids: CASSPAGRARETQYF. In DNA form, the CDR3 reads TGTGCCAGCTCACCTGCCGGGAGGGCCCGTGAGACCCAGTACTTC.

The chain carries TRBV3-1 (or the pseudogene TRBV3-2) and TRBJ2-2, with D possibly being TRBD2 (5 bases). Trimming stripped 0 bases from V and 6 bases from J, with 8 bases between. The germline gives CDR1 LGHDT, CDR2 YNNKEL (reference sequence). CDR3 length: 14 residues. The CDR3 spells CASSQEGSAGELFF. The CDR3 coding sequence is TGTGCCAGCAGCCAAGAAGGGAGTGCCGGGGAGCTGTTTTTT.

The count of this clone is one. The chain joins TRBV10-1 to TRBJ2-3, with D hard to call. Germline V gives CDR1 WNHNN, CDR2 SYGVQD (reference sequence). The CDR3 is 15 amino acids. With 0 bases removed from V and 1 base from J, the gap between germline ends came to 8 bases. The CDR3 region has the DNA TGCGCCAGCAGTGAGTCGGCTCGTCGCACAGATACGCAGTATTTT. It yields the protein CASSESARRTDTQYF.

Here the CDR3 DNA reads TGTGCCAGCAGTTACCCAGGGGGCTACTATGGCTACACCTTC. This encodes CASSYPGGYYGYTF. J is TRBJ1-2 and V is TRBV6-6; 8 nucleotides align to TRBD1. The CDR3 length is 14 residues. Trimming cost V 2 bases and J 3 bases; bases outside gene matches: 2. Germline lookup yields CDR1 MNHNY and CDR2 SVGAGI (reference sequence).

The gene calls are TRBV18 and TRBJ2-3, with a possible D match to TRBD1 (5 bases). The CDR3 consists of 15 residues. V was pared by 5 bases and J by 4 bases, with 16 bases between. CDR1 is KGHSH, CDR2 LQKENI, per germline. Here the CDR3 reads CASSLSRAPPDTQYF. CDR3 bases: TGTGCCAGCTCATTAAGCAGGGCCCCCCCAGATACGCAGTATTTT. Using reference TRBV18 and TRBJ2-3 for the parts outside the CDR3, the full variable domain is NAGVMQNPRHLVRRRGQEARLRCSPMKGHSHVYWYRQLPEEGLKFMVYLQKENIIDESGMPKERFSAEFPKEGPSILRIQQVVRGDSAAYFCASSLSRAPPDTQYFGPGTRLTVL.

The chain links TRBV7-2 to TRBJ2-2; possible D gene TRBD2, 6 bases. CDR3 length: 15 amino acids. With 1 base removed from V and 9 bases from J, the gap between germline ends came to 15 bases. Germline lookup yields CDR1 SGHTA and CDR2 FQGNSA. The DNA of the CDR3 is TGTGCCAGCAGCTTAGACCTAGCGTCTCCTCGGGAGCTGTTTTTT. It codes for CASSLDLASPRELFF. The variable domain in full, completed from reference TRBV7-2 and TRBJ2-2, reads GAGVSQSPSNKVTEKGKDVELRCDPISGHTALYWYRQSLGQGLEFLIYFQGNSAPDKSGLPSDRFSAERTGGSVSTLTIQRTQQEDSAVYLCASSLDLASPRELFFGEGSRLTVL.